This T cell receptor (beta chain) stems from a study of post-analysis software for immune sequencing data. Study observations and caveats: In patients, a few TRBV segments were more frequent than in controls, with TRBV5-6, TRBV5-1 and TRBV20-1 among them.

Sequencing libraries made from TCR beta cDNA carried unique molecular identifiers. TCRdb redid the calling of the PCR reads with MiXCR, one entry per CDR3 protein. The data show about 500,000 distinct CDR3 sequences, less than 45% seen once. This CDR3 comprises 13 residues. CDR1 is MDHEN and CDR2 is SYDVKM in the germline V gene. The ends were cut back, 2 bases at V and 5 bases at J, with 10 bases in the middle. With regard to this clonotype: Antigen specificity is unknown.

The chain couples TRBV28 to TRBJ2-7; weak D call: TRBD2 (6 bases). This TCR was recovered from a girl aged 5-17 years with multiple sclerosis. The sample was blood. CDR3 protein: CASSLGRDHEQYF. The CDR3 DNA is TGTGCCAGCAGTTTAGGGCGGGACCACGAGCAGTACTTC.